These T cell receptor beta chains were read from a single sample in a study of blood T cells in healthy people across ages. TCRdb itself ran the 5' RACE reads through MiXCR, one entry per CDR3 protein. The sample consists of 1.5 million to 2 million distinct CDR3 sequences, under 30% of them appearing once. The sample consisted of blood. The receptors derive from a woman aged 25 to 39 in good health. Each CDR3 is given with its conserved first and last residue. The order of the fields is J gene, D gene, clone size, V gene, CDR3 DNA, CDR3 protein. A D gene is named only where the DNA matches it firmly. Clone size is given for some rows only: seen once, a few or many times, or a class if the clone is expanded.

>TRBJ1-2|TRBD1|-|TRBV7-6
TGTGCCAGCAGCGGCCGACAGGGCTATGGCTACACCTTC
CASSGRQGYGYTF
>TRBJ2-7|-|-|TRBV19
TGTGCCAGTAGTATGTGGGGGCGGTTACGCCACGAGCGGTACTTC
CASSMWGRLRHERYF
>TRBJ2-3|-|-|TRBV28
TGTGCCAGCAGTAACCCCGGGGCGGGCCCAGATACGCAGTATTTT
CASSNPGAGPDTQYF
>TRBJ1-2|-|-|TRBV5-1
TGCGCCAGCAGCCTGACCCATGACTATGGCTACACCTTC
CASSLTHDYGYTF
>TRBJ2-5|TRBD2|once|TRBV7-9
TGTGCCAGCAGCGTTAGCGGGATGTACCAAGAGACCCAGTACTTC
CASSVSGMYQETQYF
>TRBJ2-1|-|-|TRBV27
TGTGCCAGCCCCTGCCACGAGACGCGGAGCAATGAGCAGTTCTTC
CASPCHETRSNEQFF
>TRBJ2-5|-|many|TRBV9
TGTGCCAGCAGCGGCCGGGACGCAGAGACCCAGTACTTC
CASSGRDAETQYF
>TRBJ2-4|-|few|TRBV25-1
TGTGCCAGCAGTGAATCCGGGGTCGGGATGGTTCAGTACTTC
CASSESGVGMVQYF
>TRBJ1-2|-|-|TRBV6-5
TGTGCCAGCACCCGGGACTTCTGTGGCTACACCTTC
CASTRDFCGYTF
>TRBJ1-5|-|-|TRBV20-1
TGCAGCGCCCAGGAAAGTGGGAATAGCAATCAGCCCCAGCATTTT
CSAQESGNSNQPQHF
>TRBJ2-7|TRBD2|many|TRBV20-1
TGCAGTGCTAGACAACCCCGGGGGGGAGGCGAGCAGTACTTC
CSARQPRGGGEQYF
>TRBJ1-5|-|few|TRBV4-1
TGCGCCAGCAGCCAATGGGAGGGCATCAGCAATCAGCCCCAGCATTTT
CASSQWEGISNQPQHF
>TRBJ1-1|-|few|TRBV25-1
TGTGCCAGCAGATTTTCGTCAGCGAGGATGAACACTGAAGCTTTCTTT
CASRFSSARMNTEAFF
>TRBJ2-5|-|many|TRBV7-8
TGTGCCAGCAGCGCCACCTGGGGTACTCAAGAGACCCAGTACTTC
CASSATWGTQETQYF
>TRBJ1-1|-|-|TRBV20-1
TGCAGTGCTCCTCTAGGGAGCACTGAAGCTTTCTTT
CSAPLGSTEAFF
>TRBJ1-4|-|few|TRBV27
TGTGCCAGCAGTAACAGGCTCTCACGTGAAAAACTGTTTTTT
CASSNRLSREKLFF
>TRBJ2-4|-|few|TRBV15
TGTGCCACCAGCCACCGGTTAGGCGACAATGAGCAGTACTTC
CATSHRLGDNEQYF
>TRBJ2-7|-|few|TRBV12-3/TRBV12-4
TGTGCCAGCAGCACCCCCACCTCCTACGAGCAGTACTTC
CASSTPTSYEQYF
>TRBJ1-5|-|-|TRBV12-3/TRBV12-4
TGTGCCAGCAGCCTGCGTCTGAGGGGAAATAGCAATCAGCCCCAGCATTTT
CASSLRLRGNSNQPQHF
>TRBJ2-6|-|-|TRBV28
TGTGCCAGCAGTTTTCCCCCCGGTTCGGCAGTTTACTCTGGGGCCAACGTCCTGACTTTC
CASSFPPGSAVYSGANVLTF
>TRBJ2-1|-|-|TRBV27
TGTGCCAGCGGTGGCGGGAACCACAATGAGCAGTTCTTC
CASGGGNHNEQFF
>TRBJ2-5|-|few|TRBV24-1
TGTGCCACCAGTGGTTACGGGGAGACCCAGTACTTC
CATSGYGETQYF
>TRBJ2-7|-|few|TRBV7-3
TGTGCCAGCAGCTTGTTGGCGTCGGGGGCCACAGGAGGGGAGCAGTACTTC
CASSLLASGATGGEQYF
>TRBJ2-1|TRBD2|few|TRBV11-2
TGTGCCAGCAGCTTAGGCAGGACTAGCGGGTCCTACAATGAGCAGTTCTTC
CASSLGRTSGSYNEQFF
>TRBJ2-1|TRBD2|-|TRBV2
TGTGCCAGCACCGAACTAGCGGGGGGGCGAAGTGAGCAGTTCTTC
CASTELAGGRSEQFF
>TRBJ2-1|-|many|TRBV4-1
TGCGCCAGCAGCCCCCGACAGTTAACAGACTACAATGAGCAGTTCTTC
CASSPRQLTDYNEQFF
>TRBJ2-5|-|many|TRBV29-1
TGCAGCGTCGACTGGGGGGAAGAGACCCAGTACTTC
CSVDWGEETQYF
>TRBJ2-1|TRBD2|-|TRBV28
TGTGCCAGCAGGTTGGACTCGGGACTAGCGGGAGGGCCGCATGAGCAGTTCTTC
CASRLDSGLAGGPHEQFF
>TRBJ2-7|TRBD2|few|TRBV7-9
TGTGCCAGCAGCGCCGCGGGCCGAGCGGGAGCCCTCTACGAGCAGTACTTC
CASSAAGRAGALYEQYF
>TRBJ2-3|TRBD1|-|TRBV20-1
TGCAGTGCCCGGACAGGGGGCGCAGATACGCAGTATTTT
CSARTGGADTQYF
>TRBJ1-2|-|-|TRBV20-1
TGCAGTGCGGCCCCGGAGGAGGATGGCTACACCTTC
CSAAPEEDGYTF
>TRBJ2-7|-|few|TRBV7-2
TGTGCCAGCAGCTCTGTCACGGACTACACCTACGAGCAGTACTTC
CASSSVTDYTYEQYF
>TRBJ2-3|TRBD2|-|TRBV10-2
TGCGCCAGCAGTACAGCGGGAAGCACAGATACGCAGTATTTT
CASSTAGSTDTQYF
>TRBJ2-5|TRBD2|-|TRBV5-1
TGCGCCAGCAGCTTCGGCCTAGCGGGAGGCCGAATAGAGACCCAGTACTTC
CASSFGLAGGRIETQYF
>TRBJ2-3|-|few|TRBV9
TGTGCCAGCAGCAGTAGGGGTGAGGATACGCAGTATTTT
CASSSRGEDTQYF
>TRBJ1-6|-|few|TRBV20-1
TGCAGTGCTAGAGATTATGGCCCTTCACCCCTCCACTTT
CSARDYGPSPLHF
>TRBJ2-1|TRBD2|few|TRBV5-1
TGCGCCAGCAGCTTGTTCGGGAGGGCTTACAATGAGCAGTTCTTC
CASSLFGRAYNEQFF
>TRBJ1-2|-|few|TRBV7-9
TGTGCCAGCAGCTTGATCAGACCGGGTGGCAACTATGGCTACACCTTC
CASSLIRPGGNYGYTF
>TRBJ1-4|TRBD1|-|TRBV20-1
TGCAGTGCTAGAGGGAACTCAGGGGGCGGTGAAAAACTGTTTTTT
CSARGNSGGGEKLFF
>TRBJ2-1|TRBD2|many|TRBV12-3/TRBV12-4
TGTGCCAGCAGCTACATTAGCGGGGGCTCCTACAATGAGCAGTTCTTC
CASSYISGGSYNEQFF